This paragraph covers one T cell receptor (beta chain) sequence. CDR1 and CDR2 from the germline V gene are GTSNPN and SVGIG (reference sequence). V was trimmed by 2 bases and J by 2 bases, leaving 11 bases between them. The CDR3 contains 14 residues. This specimen comes from a study of cytomegalovirus exposure and HLA in healthy donors. Primers included in the PCR were 60 Vbeta and 13 Jbeta primers. Assay used: immunoSEQ multiplex PCR; TCRdb lists only in-frame clones, some missing. The repertoire holds 200,000 to 250,000 clones, with roughly 87% as singletons. J is TRBJ2-3 and V is TRBV30; D possibly corresponds to TRBD2 (6 bases). The source of this sequence is a woman aged 40 to 50 in good health and CMV-seropositive. The sequenced sample consisted of PBMCs. CDR3 loop: CAWSLGGNTDTQYF. Written as DNA, the CDR3 is TGTGCCTGGAGTTTGGGGGGAAACACAGATACGCAGTATTTT.